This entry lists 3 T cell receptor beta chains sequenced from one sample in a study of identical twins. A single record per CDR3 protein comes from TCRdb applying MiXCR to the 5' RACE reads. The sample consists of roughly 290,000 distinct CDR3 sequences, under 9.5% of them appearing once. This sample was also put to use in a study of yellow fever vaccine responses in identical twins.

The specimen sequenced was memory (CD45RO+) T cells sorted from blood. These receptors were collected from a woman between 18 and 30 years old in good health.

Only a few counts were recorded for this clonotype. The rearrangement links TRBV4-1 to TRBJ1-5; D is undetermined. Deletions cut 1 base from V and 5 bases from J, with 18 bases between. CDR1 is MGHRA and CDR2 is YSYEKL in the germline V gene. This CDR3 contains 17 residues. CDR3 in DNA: TGCGCCAGCAGCCAAGTCGACCTGTTCCTTGGCGATCAGCCCCAGCATTTT. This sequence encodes CASSQVDLFLGDQPQHF.

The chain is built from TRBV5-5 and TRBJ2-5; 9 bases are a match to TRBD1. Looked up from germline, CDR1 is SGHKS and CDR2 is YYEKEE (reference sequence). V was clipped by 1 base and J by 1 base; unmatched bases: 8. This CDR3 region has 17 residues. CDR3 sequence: CASSLFRQGGPQETQYF. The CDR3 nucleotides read TGTGCCAGCAGCTTGTTCCGACAGGGGGGCCCCCAAGAGACCCAGTACTTC.

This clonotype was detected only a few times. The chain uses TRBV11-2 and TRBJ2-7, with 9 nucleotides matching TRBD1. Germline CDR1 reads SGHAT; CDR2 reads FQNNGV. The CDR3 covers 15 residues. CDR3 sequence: CASRLGQGRSYEQYV. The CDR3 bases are TGTGCCAGCAGATTAGGACAGGGGAGATCCTACGAGCAGTACGTC.